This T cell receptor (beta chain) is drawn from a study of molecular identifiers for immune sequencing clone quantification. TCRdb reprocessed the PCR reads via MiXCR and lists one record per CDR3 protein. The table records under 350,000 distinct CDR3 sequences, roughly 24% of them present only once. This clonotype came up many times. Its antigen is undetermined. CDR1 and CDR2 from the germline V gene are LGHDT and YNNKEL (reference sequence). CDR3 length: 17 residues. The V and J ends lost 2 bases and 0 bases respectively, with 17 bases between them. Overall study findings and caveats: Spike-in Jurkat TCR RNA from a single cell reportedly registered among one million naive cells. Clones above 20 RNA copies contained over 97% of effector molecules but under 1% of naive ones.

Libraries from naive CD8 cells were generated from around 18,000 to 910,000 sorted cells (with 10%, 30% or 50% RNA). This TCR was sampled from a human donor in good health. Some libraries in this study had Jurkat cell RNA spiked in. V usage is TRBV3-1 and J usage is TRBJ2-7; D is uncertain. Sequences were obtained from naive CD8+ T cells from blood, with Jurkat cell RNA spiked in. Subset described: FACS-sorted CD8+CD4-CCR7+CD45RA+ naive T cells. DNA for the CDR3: TGTGCCAGCAGCCAACAAGGCCCGCAGGTGTTCTCCTACGAGCAGTACTTC. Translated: CASSQQGPQVFSYEQYF.